Shown below are 24 T cell receptor beta chains from a single sample sequenced in a study of shared clonotypes between healthy human individuals. CD8 cells classed as naive were CD45RO-negative and positively selected for CCR7, excluding terminally differentiated effector memory CD45RA+ cells. Some clones are missing from TCRdb's copy, which holds only in-frame ones; the method was immunoSEQ multiplex PCR. The table includes over 2 million clones, about 95% detected once. Sequences were obtained from naive CD8+ T cells sorted from blood. Receptors were obtained from a man aged 18 to 29 in good health.

The gene calls are TRBV5-6 and TRBJ2-7; D is ambiguous. Germline CDR1 reads SGHDT; CDR2 reads YYEEEE. The CDR3 is 14 residues long. Trimming took off 0 bases at V and 3 bases at J, with 10 bases between the two ends. CDR3 in DNA: TGTGCCAGCAGCTTGGAGGTAGGGAACTACGAGCAGTACTTC. Encoded protein: CASSLEVGNYEQYF.

The chain recombines TRBV7-2 with TRBJ2-1; D may match TRBD1 or TRBD2 (5 bases each). The CDR3 is 14 amino acids. V lost 3 bases and J lost 2, with 8 bases in between. CDR1 is SGHTA and CDR2 is FQGNSA in the germline V gene. The CDR3 sequence: CASSLRDPYNEQFF. The CDR3 DNA sequence: TGTGCCAGCAGCTTGAGGGACCCCTACAATGAGCAGTTCTTC.

The rearrangement joins TRBV29-1 to TRBJ2-7, with 9 bases lining up with TRBD1. Per germline, CDR1 SQVTM and CDR2 ANQGSEA. This CDR3 comprises 16 residues. The J segment lost 4 bases and the V segment lost 4 bases, leaving 14 bases of the junction unmatched. The chain's CDR3 is CSVVKDPGQGSYEQYF. DNA for the CDR3: TGCAGCGTTGTAAAGGACCCGGGACAGGGAAGTTACGAGCAGTACTTC.

This rearrangement joins TRBV10-3 to TRBJ2-5, with 9 bases aligning to TRBD1. Germline V gene sequence: CDR1 ENHRY, CDR2 SYGVKD. The CDR3 is 16 residues long. Unmatched junction bases numbered 10, after V lost 4 bases and J lost 4 bases. The CDR3 sequence is CAISGTYRGPGETQYF. CDR3 nucleotide sequence: TGTGCCATCAGTGGAACTTACAGGGGGCCGGGAGAGACCCAGTACTTC.

The rearrangement links TRBV6-1 to TRBJ1-3, with TRBD1 as a possible D gene (5 bases). Germline assignment: CDR1 MNHNS and CDR2 SASEGT. The CDR3 is 17 amino acids. The V end lost 0 bases, the J end lost 4 bases, and 16 bases lay between the germline ends. The CDR3 bases are TGTGCCAGCAGTGAAGCCCCACTGTGGGGGGAAGGAAACACCATATATTTT. Protein product: CASSEAPLWGEGNTIYF.

The chain recombines TRBV7-9 with TRBJ2-5, with D unclear. The V and J ends lost 5 bases and 5 bases respectively, with 15 bases between them. There are 14 residues in the CDR3. Germline V gene sequence: CDR1 SEHNR, CDR2 FQNEAQ (reference sequence). The CDR3 DNA reads as TGTGCCAGCAGCCCCGGACCCCACGGGGAGACCCAGTACTTC. Protein sequence: CASSPGPHGETQYF.

The chain's CDR3 is CASSLQDGGTGELFF. The CDR3, as DNA: TGTGCCAGCAGCCTACAAGACGGAGGGACCGGGGAGCTGTTTTTT. This sequence joins TRBV7-9 and TRBJ2-2; a weak D match, TRBD2 (6 bases). The CDR3 runs 15 residues. The germline gives CDR1 SEHNR, CDR2 FQNEAQ (reference sequence). The germline V and J ends were trimmed by 5 bases and 5 bases, with 15 bases remaining between them.

The V call is TRBV4-1, the J call TRBJ2-5; possibly TRBD2 for D (7 bases). Trimming pared 4 bases from V and 0 bases from J, leaving 15 bases between. Germline CDR1 is MGHRA and CDR2 is YSYEKL. CDR3 length: 16 amino acids. CDR3: CASSPRGAHNQETQYF. Here the CDR3 DNA reads TGCGCCAGCAGCCCACGGGGGGCCCATAACCAAGAGACCCAGTACTTC.

This chain uses TRBV13 with TRBJ2-7; D not certain. Germline CDR1 and CDR2: PRHDT and FYEKMQ (reference sequence). The CDR3 covers 12 residues. V lost 5 bases and J 6 bases, leaving 11 bases between the germline ends. The chain's CDR3 is CASSAGSTEQYF. CDR3 DNA: TGTGCCAGCAGCGCCGGAAGCACCGAGCAGTACTTC.

The chain uses TRBV27 and TRBJ2-3; 8 nucleotides align to TRBD2. V shed 6 bases, J shed 4 bases, and the junction held 6 bases outside the gene matches. The CDR3 consists of 14 residues. CDR1 MNHEY and CDR2 SMNVEV come from the germline V gene (reference sequence). CDR3 bases: TGTGCCAGCAGGCCCGGGGGGGCGGCAGATACGCAGTATTTT. Its translation: CASRPGGAADTQYF.

The gene calls are TRBV9 and TRBJ2-5; possibly TRBD2 for D (6 bases). Germline loops: CDR1 SGDLS, CDR2 YYNGEE. The length of the CDR3 is 14 residues. The germline V and J ends were trimmed by 4 bases and 2 bases, with 12 bases remaining between them. The CDR3, as DNA: TGTGCCAGCAGCCCTTGGGACTTTCAAGAGACCCAGTACTTC. Translation: CASSPWDFQETQYF.

The V gene is TRBV4-1, the J gene TRBJ2-5; D possibly matches TRBD1 or TRBD2 (5 bases each). Germline lookup yields CDR1 MGHRA and CDR2 YSYEKL. V lost 3 bases and J lost 1, with 12 bases in between. The CDR3 is 15 amino acids. The CDR3 nucleotides read TGCGCCAGCAGCCACCGGGACCTCCCCCAAGAGACCCAGTACTTC. Its translation: CASSHRDLPQETQYF.

J is TRBJ1-4 and V is TRBV6-1; a possible D gene is TRBD1 (6 bases). CDR3 size: 14 residues. Trimming took 3 bases from V and 7 from J, leaving 12 bases between them. Germline CDR1 reads MNHNS; CDR2 reads SASEGT. DNA for the CDR3: TGTGCCAGCAGTGATGACAGGCGGGGTGAAAAACTGTTTTTT. Translating gives CASSDDRRGEKLFF.

The chain links TRBV5-5 to TRBJ2-5; 8 nucleotides match TRBD2. Per the germline V gene, CDR1 is SGHKS and CDR2 is YYEKEE (reference sequence). After removal of 0 bases from V and 5 bases from J, the junction contained 9 bases not matched to a gene. CDR3 length: 16 amino acids. This CDR3 is CASSLEIAGFGETQYF. CDR3 sequence (DNA): TGTGCCAGCAGCTTGGAGATAGCGGGGTTCGGGGAGACCCAGTACTTC.

The V and J genes are TRBV21-1 and TRBJ2-3; the table gives TRBD2 as D, unverified against the DNA. TRBV21-1 is a pseudogene. This CDR3 spans 17 amino acids. CDR3 DNA sequence: TGTGCCAGCAGCAAAGAATCCTCGGGAGGGCTTACAGATACGCAGTATTTT. Its protein product is CASSKESSGGLTDTQYF.

The chain has TRBV5-6 and TRBJ2-7; 9 nucleotides match TRBD2. V lost 2 bases and J lost 3; bases outside the gene matches: 3. The CDR3 runs 14 residues. Germline lookup yields CDR1 SGHDT and CDR2 YYEEEE. The DNA of the CDR3 is TGTGCCAGCAGCTTTCTAGCGGGGTACTACGAGCAGTACTTC. This sequence encodes CASSFLAGYYEQYF.

J is TRBJ1-1 and V is TRBV28; 7 nucleotides line up with TRBD1. V shed 5 bases, J shed 1 base, and the junction held 7 bases outside the gene matches. CDR1 is MDHEN, CDR2 SYDVKM, per germline. The CDR3 is 15 amino acids. The DNA of the CDR3 is TGTGCCAGCAGTCTCCCTGAGGGGGCGAACACTGAAGCTTTCTTT. Amino acids: CASSLPEGANTEAFF.

The V and J genes are TRBV4-1 and TRBJ2-7, with a tentative D call TRBD1 (6 bases). Germline loops: CDR1 MGHRA, CDR2 YSYEKL. The CDR3 is made up of 15 amino acids. V was pared by 0 bases and J by 3 bases, with 12 bases between. In DNA, the CDR3 is TGCGCCAGCAGCCAAGATAAAACAGGGTACTACGAGCAGTACTTC. It specifies CASSQDKTGYYEQYF.

The chain is built from TRBV5-4 and TRBJ1-4; no clear D. V lost 2 bases and J lost 4, with 9 bases in between. CDR1 is SGHNT and CDR2 is YYREEE in the germline V gene (reference sequence). This CDR3 comprises 14 residues. The CDR3 spells CASSFGRVNEKLFF. The DNA for the CDR3 is TGTGCCAGCAGCTTTGGTAGGGTTAATGAAAAACTGTTTTTT.

This sequence joins TRBV30 and TRBJ2-1; a weak D match, TRBD1 (5 bases). Germline lookup yields CDR1 GTSNPN and CDR2 SVGIG (reference sequence). With 4 bases removed from V and 0 bases from J, the gap between germline ends came to 10 bases. The length of the CDR3 is 14 residues. Here the CDR3 reads CAWNEDTSYNEQFF. In DNA form, the CDR3 reads TGTGCCTGGAACGAGGACACCTCCTACAATGAGCAGTTCTTC.

V is TRBV13 and J is TRBJ1-2; tentatively, D is TRBD1 (6 bases). The CDR3 runs 14 residues. V lost 5 bases and J lost 5, with 15 bases in between. Germline loops: CDR1 PRHDT, CDR2 FYEKMQ (reference sequence). Here the CDR3 reads CASSPRGTQYGYTF. CDR3 DNA: TGTGCCAGCAGCCCAAGGGGGACTCAGTATGGCTACACCTTC. Using reference TRBV13 and TRBJ1-2 for the parts outside the CDR3, the full variable domain is AAGVIQSPRHLIKEKRETATLKCYPIPRHDTVYWYQQGPGQDPQFLISFYEKMQSDKGSIPDRFSAQQFSDYHSELNMSSLELGDSALYFCASSPRGTQYGYTFGSGTRLTVV.

The CDR3: CASLTGNEGTEAFF. The CDR3 DNA follows: TGTGCCAGTTTGACAGGGAATGAAGGCACTGAAGCTTTCTTT. The chain couples TRBV2 to TRBJ1-1; 7 bases line up with TRBD1. The CDR3 sequence is 14 residues long. V was clipped by 9 bases and J by 4 bases; unmatched bases: 11. Germline CDR1 SNHLY, CDR2 FYNNEI.

The CDR3 loop reads CASSANGANEKLFF. The CDR3 DNA reads TGTGCCAGCAGCGCCAATGGAGCTAATGAAAAACTGTTTTTT. This chain links TRBV9 with TRBJ1-4; no reliable D call. The CDR3 has 14 amino acids. Germline V gene sequence: CDR1 SGDLS, CDR2 YYNGEE. The V end lost 3 bases, the J end lost 3 bases, and 9 bases lay between the germline ends.

This chain uses TRBV5-4 with TRBJ1-1, with a weak D call TRBD1 (6 bases). Germline lookup yields CDR1 SGHNT and CDR2 YYREEE (reference sequence). V lost 4 bases to trimming and J lost 11 bases, with 24 bases between them. CDR3 length: 15 residues. The CDR3 reads CASSANREIFTRAFF. CDR3 in DNA: TGTGCCAGCAGCGCCAACAGGGAGATATTTACGAGGGCTTTCTTT.